This T cell receptor (beta chain) was observed in a study of vaccination and CD4 T cells after COVID-19. Germline CDR1 and CDR2: MNHNS and SASEGT. The CDR3 has 16 residues. V lost 6 bases and J 4 bases, leaving 21 bases between the germline ends. Sequence data for DNA of cultured CD4+ T cells were generated by the Oncomine TCR Beta short-read assay. TCRdb passed the PCR reads through MiXCR, listing each CDR3 protein once. The sample consists of roughly 16,000 distinct CDR3 sequences, around two fifths of them appearing once. Documented treatment: roughly 10-day PBMC culture with coronavirus spike peptide pools or control peptides (ViraFEST assay). First, ViraFEST expanded antigen-specific T cells with peptide pools, and next it sequenced the TCRs. This clonotype was detected a few times. No antigen is known for it.

The rearrangement uses TRBV6-1 and TRBJ1-2; a possible D gene is TRBD1 (6 bases). Here the sequenced sample was CD4+ T cells from blood, cultured in vitro, taken before SARS-CoV-2 vaccination. The source is a human donor who had recovered from COVID-19. Written as DNA, the CDR3 is TGTGCCAGCAGCCCATTAAGGCAGGGGTCCCTCTATGGCTACACCTTC. Protein: CASSPLRQGSLYGYTF.